The 19 T cell receptor beta chains below all came from one sample that was sequenced in a study of blood T cell repertoires in COVID-19. Measured with immunoSEQ multiplex PCR; TCRdb has only the in-frame clones, and not every one. The sample includes about 210,000 clones, around 83% of them seen just once. Sequencing was carried out using peripheral blood. These receptors came from a woman aged 45 to 65 with acute or convalescent COVID-19.

The CDR3 sequence is CATSENPNQPQHF. DNA of the CDR3: TGTGCCACCAGTGAAAATCCGAATCAGCCCCAGCATTTT. The V and J genes are TRBV24-1 and TRBJ1-5, with D hard to call. The CDR3 covers 13 residues. The V end was cut by 4 bases, the J end by 4 bases, with 7 bases between. CDR1 and CDR2 from the germline V gene are KGHDR and SFDVKD.

This clone was picked up a small number of times. The rearrangement joins TRBV5-1 to TRBJ2-7; 12 positions match TRBD2. This CDR3 is built from 15 residues. Germline CDR1 is SGHRS and CDR2 is YFSETQ. The V and J ends lost 4 bases and 6 bases, in that order; junction bases with no gene match: 8. CDR3 DNA sequence: TGCGCCAGCAGCCAACTAGCGGGAGGTCCTCCCGAGCAGTACTTC. Translated, it gives CASSQLAGGPPEQYF.

The rearrangement uses TRBV9 and TRBJ2-7, with TRBD1 as a possible D gene (6 bases). Germline values: CDR1 SGDLS, CDR2 YYNGEE. Between the trimmed V and J ends, which lost 0 bases and 1 base, there was a span of 14 bases. The CDR3 spans 16 residues. The CDR3 reads CASSVGGSGQSYEQYF. DNA for the CDR3: TGTGCCAGCAGCGTAGGGGGATCGGGACAATCCTACGAGCAGTACTTC.

This sequence joins TRBV20-1 and TRBJ1-2, with 7 bases lining up with TRBD1. The CDR3 extends over 9 amino acids. Germline CDR1 reads DFQATT; CDR2 reads SNEGSKA (reference sequence). Here the CDR3 DNA reads TGCAGGACAGGGTATGGCTACACCTTC. Protein: CRTGYGYTF.

This clone was seen more than once but under ten times. The CDR3 spells CASSATGAGEQYF. The CDR3 DNA is TGTGCCAGCAGTGCGACAGGGGCCGGCGAGCAGTACTTC. The chain uses TRBV27 and TRBJ2-7; 8 bases are a match to TRBD1. J gave up 6 bases and V 5 bases, and 6 bases lay outside the gene matches. The length of the CDR3 is 13 residues. Germline CDR1 reads MNHEY; CDR2 reads SMNVEV (reference sequence).

The chain combines TRBV20-1 with TRBJ2-7; D uncertain. Trimming shortened V by 3 bases and J by 5 bases, and 11 bases separated the two germline ends. Germline CDR1 DFQATT, CDR2 SNEGSKA (reference sequence). The CDR3 loop spans 12 amino acids. The chain's CDR3 is CSASRSSHEQYF. The DNA for the CDR3 is TGCAGTGCTAGTCGTAGCAGCCACGAGCAGTACTTC.

This chain links TRBV7-8 with TRBJ2-7, with D tentatively TRBD2 (5 bases). The CDR3 spans 14 residues. The V end lost 4 bases, the J end lost 0 bases, and 10 bases lay between the germline ends. In germline, CDR1 is SGHVS, CDR2 FQNEAQ. For the CDR3, the DNA is TGTGCCAGCAGCTCGAGGGTTATCTCCTACGAGCAGTACTTC. It is translated as CASSSRVISYEQYF.

This chain connects TRBV30 to TRBJ1-1; a weak D match, TRBD1 (5 bases). CDR1 and CDR2 (germline): GTSNPN, SVGIG (reference sequence). CDR3 length: 13 amino acids. The ends were cut back, 2 bases at V and 5 bases at J, with 12 bases in the middle. This CDR3 reads CAWSFQGGTEAFF. DNA for the CDR3: TGTGCCTGGAGTTTCCAGGGAGGGACTGAAGCTTTCTTT.

The V gene is TRBV28, the J gene TRBJ1-2; TRBD1 agrees at 9 bases. V gave up 1 base and J gave up 8 bases; unmatched junction bases: 8. Per germline, CDR1 MDHEN and CDR2 SYDVKM. There are 15 residues in the CDR3. CDR3 coding DNA: TGTGCCAGCAGTTTATTTACGGGACAGGGTTACGGCTACACCTTC. Translating gives CASSLFTGQGYGYTF.

The chain has TRBV28 and TRBJ1-5; 7 bases are shared with TRBD1. The CDR3 sequence is 16 residues long. V was pared by 3 bases and J by 3 bases, with 8 bases of the junction left unmatched. The V gene's germline CDR1 is MDHEN and CDR2 SYDVKM. CDR3 DNA sequence: TGTGCCAGCAGTTTCATAGACAGGGCTAACAATCAGCCCCAGCATTTT. Protein sequence: CASSFIDRANNQPQHF.

The V gene is TRBV5-1, the J gene TRBJ2-7; maybe TRBD1 (6 bases). The CDR3 runs 16 residues. Trimming shortened V by 0 bases and J by 2 bases, and 15 bases separated the two germline ends. CDR1 SGHRS and CDR2 YFSETQ come from the germline V gene. CDR3 coding DNA: TGCGCCAGCAGCTTGGAACCGGCAGGGGAACCCTACGAGCAGTACTTC. Amino acid sequence: CASSLEPAGEPYEQYF.

CDR3 nucleotides: TGTGCCAGCAGTTACTCGATTCGGTATCCGGGGGAGCAGTACTTC. It encodes CASSYSIRYPGEQYF. The chain has TRBV6-5 and TRBJ2-7, with D perhaps matching TRBD2 (5 bases). The CDR3 is 15 amino acids. V dropped 0 bases and J dropped 7 bases, with 16 bases sitting between them. Germline lookup yields CDR1 MNHEY and CDR2 SVGAGI.

The rearrangement links TRBV18 to TRBJ1-2, with D possibly matching TRBD1 (5 bases). Germline-derived CDR1 and CDR2 are KGHSH and LQKENI. The CDR3 totals 14 residues. The V end lost 2 bases, the J end lost 5 bases, and 12 bases lay between the germline ends. The CDR3 DNA sequence: TGTGCCAGCTCACCAACCGACAGTCAGTATGGCTACACCTTC. This encodes CASSPTDSQYGYTF.

The chain links TRBV5-1 to TRBJ2-7; 10 positions agree with TRBD2. This CDR3 comprises 15 residues. From germline, CDR1 is SGHRS and CDR2 YFSETQ. V trimming: 4 bases; J trimming: 5 bases; junction bases outside the gene matches: 9. CDR3 in DNA: TGCGCCAGCAGCCAAGACTCAGCGGGAGGGAACGAGCAGTACTTC. It yields the protein CASSQDSAGGNEQYF.

The V gene is TRBV7-8, the J gene TRBJ2-5; D not certain. The CDR3 is 13 residues long. The germline V gene has CDR1 SGHVS and CDR2 FQNEAQ. Trimming left V 1 base short and J 2 bases short, with 5 bases between. Here the CDR3 reads CASSLGTQETQYF. The DNA for the CDR3 is TGTGCCAGCAGCTTAGGTACTCAAGAGACCCAGTACTTC.

V usage is TRBV6-5 and J usage is TRBJ1-3; D may be TRBD1 (5 bases). The length of the CDR3 is 13 residues. The germline gives CDR1 MNHEY, CDR2 SVGAGI. Between the trimmed V and J ends, which lost 0 bases and 8 bases, there was a span of 8 bases. The CDR3 DNA follows: TGTGCCAGCAGTTACTCGGGGACTGACACCATATATTTT. This encodes CASSYSGTDTIYF.

The chain uses TRBV2 and TRBJ2-3; 7 nucleotides match TRBD1. Losses at the gene ends were 4 bases for V and 3 bases for J; bases not matched to a gene: 4. CDR1 is SNHLY and CDR2 is FYNNEI in the germline V gene. The CDR3 length is 14 residues. The CDR3 region is CASSVRGQTDTQYF. The CDR3 DNA follows: TGTGCCAGCAGTGTCAGGGGACAGACAGATACGCAGTATTTT.

The chain is built from TRBV3-1 (or the pseudogene TRBV3-2) and TRBJ2-1, with 13 bases fitting TRBD2. Losses at the gene ends were 3 bases for V and 7 bases for J; bases not matched to a gene: 6. Germline values: CDR1 LGHDT, CDR2 YNNKEL (reference sequence). There are 16 residues in the CDR3. The CDR3 reads CASSQGTSGKGNEQFF. CDR3 DNA: TGTGCCAGCAGCCAGGGGACTAGCGGGAAAGGAAATGAGCAGTTCTTC.

The chain uses TRBV6-1 and TRBJ2-1; D possibly corresponds to TRBD1 (5 bases). There are 12 residues in the CDR3. V was pared by 2 bases and J by 8 bases, with 7 bases between. Germline V gene sequence: CDR1 MNHNS, CDR2 SASEGT. CDR3 DNA sequence: TGTGCCAGCAGTGAATTAGGGGATGAGCAGTTCTTC. This gives the protein CASSELGDEQFF.